The present TCR beta chain was sequenced within a study of T-cell reconstitution after alpha-beta-depleted transplantation in children. Notes on the study in general: T cells produced anew were the main source of T-cell counts and diversity one year after transplant. Reportedly, roughly two months post-transplant, alpha-beta T cells arose from several hundred expanded graft clones.

V dropped 3 bases and J dropped 1; count of bases not matched to a gene: 7. Germline values: CDR1 SEHNR, CDR2 FQNEAQ (reference sequence). The CDR3 contains 16 residues. Unique molecular identifiers were incorporated when the TCRbeta library was constructed. From the PCR reads, TCRdb called clonotypes with MiXCR, one entry per CDR3 protein. The table shows a few hundred thousand distinct CDR3 sequences, with roughly 30% occurring only once. This clonotype was observed once. Its specificity is unknown. The rearrangement uses TRBV7-9 and TRBJ2-5, with 8 bases that match TRBD2. The sequence was obtained from a boy younger than two with Wiskott-Aldrich syndrome, due to receive a stem cell transplant. Source: PBMCs, taken before TCRalphabeta/CD19-depleted stem cell transplant. CDR3 sequence (DNA): TGTGCCAGCAGCTTGAACGGGAGGGATCCCCAAGAGACCCAGTACTTC. This gives the protein CASSLNGRDPQETQYF.